The clone carrying this TCR beta chain was observed many times. The antigen remains unidentified. The sample originates from a study of cytotoxic CD8 clonotypes in ibrutinib-treated CLL. In the study overall: On average, fewer than 95,000 productive rearrangements and under 300,000 productive templates per sample. Findings and limits, study-wide: Sustained-remission patients were sampled at different times than progressing patients were. In comparison with age-matched healthy donors, baseline clonality was higher and tracked circulating CD8+ T-cell counts. Clonality climbed at ibrutinib response, then dropped toward baseline at progression.

CDR1 and CDR2 from the germline V gene are MNHEY and SMNVEV (reference sequence). The CDR3 totals 11 residues. V lost 8 bases and J 4 bases, leaving 9 bases between the germline ends. Data came from immunoSEQ multiplex PCR; TCRdb stores just in-frame clones and leaves some out. The sample lists 40,000 to 50,000 clones, more than 55% occurring once. The material sequenced was PBMCs, taken after 24 months of ibrutinib treatment. The TCR originated in a human donor with chronic lymphocytic leukemia. The chain couples TRBV27 to TRBJ2-7; TRBD2 might be the D (6 bases). The CDR3 DNA reads as TGTGCCAGCGCCCGGGGGTACGAGCAGTACTTC. It specifies CASARGYEQYF.